The rows below give T cell receptor beta chains drawn from one sample of a study of shared clonotypes between healthy human individuals. The table came from immunoSEQ multiplex PCR; TCRdb's copy has only in-frame clones and leaves some out. The profile shows millions of clones, approximately 94% of them singletons. Sequencing used naive CD8+ T cells sorted from blood. The receptors here all came from a man younger than 35 in good health. Each CDR3 is given without its conserved first and last residue. D genes are given only for firm matches. For some rows the clone size is stated as once, few or many, or as a class when expanded; others skip it.

j_gene	v_gene	d_gene	abundance	CDR3aa
TRBJ2-1	TRBV7-9	TRBD2	.	ASSLASGRDNEQF
TRBJ2-1	TRBV28	.	once	ASSLTGDQDEQF
TRBJ1-2	TRBV30	.	.	AWSVHRNDGYT
TRBJ1-1	TRBV9	.	.	ASSVFWDRTEAF
TRBJ2-1	TRBV11-2	TRBD2	.	ASSHRTSGGFSYNEQF
TRBJ2-1	TRBV4-3	.	.	ASSQAPEYEQF
TRBJ2-1	TRBV27	TRBD2	.	ASSVGLAGGNEQF
TRBJ1-6	TRBV4-1	.	.	ASSQPLGVERTFDSPLH
TRBJ2-3	TRBV10-3	.	.	AISESPVQGTTSTDTQY
TRBJ2-3	TRBV7-9	.	.	ASLRDSTDTQY
TRBJ2-7	TRBV4-1	.	.	ASSQEVQHSYEQY
TRBJ1-1	TRBV4-1	.	.	ASSQRDGGHMNTEAF
TRBJ2-3	TRBV4-1	.	once	ASSQTPLPDTQY
TRBJ1-2	TRBV21-1	.	once	ASSKAGTESVNYGYT
TRBJ2-7	TRBV11-2	.	.	ASSLDLRTDYYEQY
TRBJ1-1	TRBV6-5	.	.	ASSYLRENTEAF
TRBJ2-3	TRBV27	.	.	ASRVGGTDTQY
TRBJ1-5	TRBV9	.	.	ASSVGQGGNQPQH
TRBJ2-3	TRBV9	TRBD2	.	ASSQNLAGGSPDTQY
TRBJ1-2	TRBV4-1	.	.	ASSQVQGNYGYT
TRBJ2-3	TRBV11-2	TRBD2	.	ASSLVAGGTDTQY
TRBJ1-1	TRBV30	TRBD1	.	AWTGGTAEAF
TRBJ1-5	TRBV27	.	.	ASSLGAGVDFQPQH
TRBJ2-3	TRBV13	.	.	ASRAGNFPDTQY
TRBJ2-5	TRBV4-1	.	.	ASSQVGVETQY
TRBJ1-5	TRBV12-2	.	.	ASRLEQGVNQPQH
TRBJ2-1	TRBV27	TRBD1	.	ASSSRQGINEQF
TRBJ2-2	TRBV27	.	.	ASSSLFFTGELF
.	TRBV18	.	.	ASSPPYSSYEQY
TRBJ1-3	TRBV5-3	.	.	ARSLRLAGSSSGNTIY
TRBJ2-5	TRBV9	.	.	ASSPWDGETQY
TRBJ2-1	TRBV11-2	TRBD1	.	ASRPGTGAGNEQF
TRBJ2-7	TRBV7-2	TRBD2	few	ASSPGTSGYEQY
TRBJ1-1	TRBV11-1	.	once	ASSLESSEVNTEAF
TRBJ1-2	TRBV13	.	.	ASSPQSYGYT
TRBJ2-7	TRBV11-2	.	once	ASSLAVEQY
TRBJ2-5	TRBV29-1	.	.	SVEDLDWPRGTQY
TRBJ2-2	TRBV6-5	TRBD2	.	ASSYPGGLATGELF
TRBJ2-7	TRBV27	.	.	ASSSWTETYEQY
TRBJ2-7	TRBV27	TRBD1	.	ASSNRDRDYEQY
TRBJ1-3	TRBV7-9	.	.	ASSLAYSLSGNTIY
TRBJ2-5	TRBV6-1	TRBD2	.	ASSQGTSGRAETQY
TRBJ2-3	TRBV9	TRBD2	once	ASSVDGGRDTQY
TRBJ2-7	TRBV19	.	.	ASSLGGLSEQY
TRBJ1-4	TRBV27	.	.	ATPEKLF
TRBJ1-2	TRBV5-3	.	.	ARSLFDGYT
TRBJ2-7	TRBV4-1	.	.	ASSQEGYEQY
TRBJ2-7	TRBV28	.	.	ASADTPLTYEQY
TRBJ2-2	TRBV7-9	.	once	ASSQDYRETLTNTGELF
TRBJ2-7	TRBV30	TRBD1	.	AWSGTGGYEQY
TRBJ2-1	TRBV6-1	TRBD2	.	ASNDLTSGGYNEQF
TRBJ2-1	TRBV13	TRBD2	.	ASSARTSGRVNEQF
TRBJ2-3	TRBV7-2	.	once	ASSLGLAGALPSTDTQY
TRBJ2-1	TRBV6-5	TRBD2	.	ASSSTSGRYEQF